Below are 5 T cell receptor beta chains sequenced from a single sample in a study of response to subunit inactivated influenza vaccine. TCRdb passed the RT-PCR reads through MiXCR, listing each CDR3 protein once. The sample lists approximately 170,000 distinct CDR3 sequences; roughly 12% were seen once. These data were also filed under a second study, of T cells expressing NK-cell markers. This second study says: TCR beta cDNA was generated via 5'RACE template switching incorporating UMIs.

Sequences were derived from CD8+ T cells sorted from PBMCs, sampled less than 13 days after vaccination. Receptors were obtained from a man aged 50-60 years who received an inactivated influenza vaccine.

This clonotype showed up just once. The CDR3 DNA sequence: TGTGCCAGCAGCTCCGGGAGGGTAGCGGGAGGTTACAATGAGCAGTTCTTC. It yields the protein CASSSGRVAGGYNEQFF. The chain has TRBV5-5 and TRBJ2-1, with TRBD2 identical over 10 bases. The CDR3 contains 17 residues. CDR1 SGHKS and CDR2 YYEKEE come from the germline V gene (reference sequence). J was trimmed by 4 bases and V by 3 bases; bases with no gene match: 10.

The chain combines TRBV5-1 with TRBJ2-2, with D uncertain. The germline CDR1 and CDR2 sequences are SGHRS and YFSETQ. The CDR3 loop spans 15 amino acids. Trimming shortened V by 6 bases and J by 1 base, and 13 bases separated the two germline ends. Written as DNA, the CDR3 is TGCGCCAGCAAGGTGGAGAGATTGAACACCGGGGAGCTGTTTTTT. Residues: CASKVERLNTGELFF.

This chain connects TRBV29-1 to TRBJ2-3; a weak D match, TRBD1 (5 bases). Germline values: CDR1 SQVTM, CDR2 ANQGSEA. The CDR3 is 13 residues long. V was shortened by 7 bases and J by 5 bases, with 16 bases between the two germline ends. This CDR3 reads CSGNLGPGDTQYF. CDR3 coding DNA: TGCAGCGGTAACTTGGGGCCCGGAGATACGCAGTATTTT.

This clonotype was observed many times. The genes are TRBV5-1 and TRBJ1-1; no definite D call. This CDR3 region has 11 residues. Looked up from germline, CDR1 is SGHRS and CDR2 is YFSETQ. V was clipped by 6 bases and J by 1 base, with 4 bases between them. The CDR3 protein is CASTANTEAFF. The CDR3 DNA is TGCGCCAGCACAGCGAACACTGAAGCTTTCTTT.

This clonotype turned up a few times. The chain employs TRBV3-1 and TRBJ1-2; D call uncertain. V gave up 0 bases and J gave up 1 base, with 9 bases separating them. Germline V gene data show CDR1 as LGHDT and CDR2 as YNNKEL (reference sequence). The CDR3 contains 15 residues. The CDR3, as DNA: TGTGCCAGCAGCCAAGACGATCTTTATAACTATGGCTACACCTTC. This gives the protein CASSQDDLYNYGYTF.